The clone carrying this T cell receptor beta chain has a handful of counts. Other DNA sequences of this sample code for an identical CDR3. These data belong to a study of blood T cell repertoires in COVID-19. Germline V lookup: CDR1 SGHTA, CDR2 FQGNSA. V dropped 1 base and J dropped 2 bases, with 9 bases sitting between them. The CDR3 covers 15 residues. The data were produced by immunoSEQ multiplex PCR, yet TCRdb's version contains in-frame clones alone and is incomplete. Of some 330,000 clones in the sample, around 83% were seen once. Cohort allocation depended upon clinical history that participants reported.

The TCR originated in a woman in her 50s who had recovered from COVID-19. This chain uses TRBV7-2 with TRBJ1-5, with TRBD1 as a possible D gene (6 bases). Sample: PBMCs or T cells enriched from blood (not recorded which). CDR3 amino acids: CASSLVGGGNQPQHF. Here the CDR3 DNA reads TGTGCCAGCAGCTTAGTAGGGGGAGGCAATCAGCCCCAGCATTTT. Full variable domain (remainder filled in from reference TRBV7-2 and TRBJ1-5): GAGVSQSPSNKVTEKGKDVELRCDPISGHTALYWYRQSLGQGLEFLIYFQGNSAPDKSGLPSDRFSAERTGGSVSTLTIQRTQQEDSAVYLCASSLVGGGNQPQHFGDGTRLSIL.